Listed below are T cell receptor beta chains from one sample, sequenced in a study of cytomegalovirus exposure and HLA in healthy donors. TCRdb's copy holds only in-frame clones and misses some; the assay was immunoSEQ multiplex PCR. This table has 150,000 to 200,000 clones, around 75% appearing once. The sequenced sample consisted of PBMCs. The receptors shown here come from a woman between 45 and 60 years old in good health and CMV-seronegative. CDR3s include the opening cysteine and the closing phenylalanine or tryptophan. Fields, in order: J gene, clone size, D gene, V gene, CDR3 protein, CDR3 DNA. A D gene is named only where the DNA matches it firmly. Size is omitted from some rows. Given values are once, few, many or a class for expanded clones.

>TRBJ2-1|.|.|TRBV10-3
CAISERSSGYLNNEQFF
TGTGCCATCAGTGAACGAAGCAGCGGCTATTTAAACAATGAGCAGTTCTTC
>TRBJ1-1|.|.|TRBV18
CASSPVGGTEAFF
TGTGCCAGCTCACCAGTAGGGGGCACTGAAGCTTTCTTT
>TRBJ2-3|.|.|TRBV11-2
CASSGKGGTFTDTQYF
TGTGCCAGCAGCGGGAAAGGGGGTACCTTCACAGATACGCAGTATTTT
>TRBJ2-1|.|TRBD2|TRBV6-5
CASIAGGNGNNEQFF
TGTGCCAGCATTGCGGGAGGTAACGGGAACAATGAGCAGTTCTTC
>TRBJ2-3|.|TRBD1|TRBV5-1
CASGTGDTQYF
TGCGCCAGCGGGACAGGGGATACGCAGTATTTT
>TRBJ1-3|.|.|TRBV7-9
CSSSPKIRVGNTIYF
TGTTCCAGCAGCCCGAAAATTCGGGTGGGAAACACCATATATTTT
>TRBJ1-4|.|.|TRBV28
CASSSPLNEKLFF
TGTGCCAGCAGTTCCCCCTTAAATGAAAAACTGTTTTTT
>TRBJ2-1|few|.|TRBV11-2
CASSYRGIETNEQFF
TGTGCCAGCAGTTATAGGGGCATAGAGACCAATGAGCAGTTCTTC
>TRBJ2-7|.|TRBD1|TRBV30
CAWRQGALGEQYF
TGTGCCTGGCGACAGGGGGCGTTGGGCGAGCAGTACTTC
>TRBJ2-1|.|.|TRBV29-1
CSVSAEINEQFF
TGCAGCGTTTCCGCTGAGATCAATGAGCAGTTCTTC
>TRBJ1-3|.|.|TRBV4-2
CASSHPRRLDFLIRPSGNTIYF
TGTGCCAGCAGCCACCCACGAAGGTTGGACTTCCTAATCCGCCCCTCTGGAAACACCATATATTTT
>TRBJ2-1|few|.|TRBV4-1
CASSFSGLSYNEQFF
TGCGCCAGCAGCTTTAGCGGCTTATCCTACAATGAGCAGTTCTTC
>TRBJ2-7|.|.|TRBV5-1
CASSLGYEQYF
TGCGCCAGCAGCCTCGGGTACGAGCAGTACTTC
>TRBJ2-7|.|.|TRBV5-6
CASSRQNYEQYF
TGTGCCAGCAGCAGACAGAACTACGAGCAGTACTTC
>TRBJ1-2|.|TRBD1|TRBV9
CASSAPGQDFPRGYTF
TGTGCCAGCAGCGCCCCGGGACAGGACTTTCCCCGGGGCTACACCTTC
>TRBJ2-3|.|TRBD2|TRBV7-8
CASSLSTSGSGVDTQYF
TGTGCCAGCAGCTTATCGACTAGCGGGAGTGGAGTGGATACGCAGTATTTT
>TRBJ1-1|once|.|TRBV18
CASSEGQSRSLSEAFF
TGTGCCAGCTCAGAAGGACAGTCCCGGTCGTTATCTGAAGCTTTCTTT
>TRBJ2-2|.|.|TRBV6-6
CAIGGGPTGELFF
TGTGCCATCGGAGGGGGCCCGACCGGGGAGCTGTTTTTT
>TRBJ2-7|few|.|TRBV6-1
CASSPQGIADEQYF
TGTGCCAGCAGTCCACAGGGTATTGCCGACGAGCAGTACTTC
>TRBJ1-5|.|.|TRBV27
CASSYEGNQPQHF
TGTGCCAGCAGTTATGAGGGTAATCAGCCCCAGCATTTT
>TRBJ2-7|.|TRBD2|TRBV29-1
CSVEVFGRTSGTYEQYF
TGCAGCGTTGAAGTGTTTGGGAGGACTAGCGGGACCTACGAGCAGTACTTC
>TRBJ2-5|.|.|TRBV28
CASSSIVAGRETQYF
TGTGCCAGCAGCTCCATCGTCGCAGGAAGGGAGACCCAGTACTTC
>TRBJ2-4|.|.|TRBV6-4
CASSPTASRGIQYF
TGTGCCAGCAGCCCGACAGCCAGCAGGGGCATTCAGTACTTC